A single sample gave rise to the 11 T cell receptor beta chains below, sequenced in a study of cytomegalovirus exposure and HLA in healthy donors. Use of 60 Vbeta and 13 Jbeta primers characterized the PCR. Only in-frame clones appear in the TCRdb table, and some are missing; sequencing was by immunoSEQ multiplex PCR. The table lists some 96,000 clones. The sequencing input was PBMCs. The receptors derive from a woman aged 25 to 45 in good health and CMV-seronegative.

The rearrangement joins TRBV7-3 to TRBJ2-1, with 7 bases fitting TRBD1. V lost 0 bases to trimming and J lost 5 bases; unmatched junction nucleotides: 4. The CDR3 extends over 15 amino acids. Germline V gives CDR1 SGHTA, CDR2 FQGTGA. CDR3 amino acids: CASSLTLDRDNEQFF. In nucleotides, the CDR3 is TGTGCCAGCAGCTTAACATTAGACAGGGACAATGAGCAGTTCTTC.

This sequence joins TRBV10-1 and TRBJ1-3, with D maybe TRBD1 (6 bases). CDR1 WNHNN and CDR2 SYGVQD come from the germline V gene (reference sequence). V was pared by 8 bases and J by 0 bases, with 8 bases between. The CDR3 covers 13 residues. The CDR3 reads CASSGVSGNTIYF. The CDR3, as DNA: TGCGCCAGCTCAGGGGTCTCTGGAAACACCATATATTTT.

The CDR3 DNA is TGTGCCAGCAGCTGGACAGGGGGTAACTATGGCTACACCTTC. Protein sequence: CASSWTGGNYGYTF. V gene TRBV5-5 combines with J gene TRBJ1-2, with 10 bases matching TRBD1. Germline CDR1 reads SGHKS; CDR2 reads YYEKEE (reference sequence). The V segment lost 3 bases and the J segment 1 base; nucleotides outside the gene matches: 0. This CDR3 has 14 residues.

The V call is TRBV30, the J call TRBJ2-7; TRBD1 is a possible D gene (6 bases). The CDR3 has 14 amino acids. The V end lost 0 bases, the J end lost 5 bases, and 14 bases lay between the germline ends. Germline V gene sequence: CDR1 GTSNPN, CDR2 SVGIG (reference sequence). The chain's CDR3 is CAWSVVQGSHEQYF. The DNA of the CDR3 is TGTGCCTGGAGTGTAGTTCAGGGGTCCCACGAGCAGTACTTC.

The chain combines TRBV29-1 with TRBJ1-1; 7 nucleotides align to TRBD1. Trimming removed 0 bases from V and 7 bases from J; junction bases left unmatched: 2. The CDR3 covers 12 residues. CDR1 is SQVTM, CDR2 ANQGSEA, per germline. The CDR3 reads CSVEERQGEAFF. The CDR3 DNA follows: TGCAGCGTTGAAGAAAGACAGGGTGAAGCTTTCTTT.

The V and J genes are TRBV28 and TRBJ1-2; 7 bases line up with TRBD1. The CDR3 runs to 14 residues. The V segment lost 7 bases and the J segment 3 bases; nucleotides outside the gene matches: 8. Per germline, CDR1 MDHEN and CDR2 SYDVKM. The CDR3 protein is CASTNTGTDYGYTF. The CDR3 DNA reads TGTGCCAGCACCAATACCGGGACAGACTATGGCTACACCTTC.

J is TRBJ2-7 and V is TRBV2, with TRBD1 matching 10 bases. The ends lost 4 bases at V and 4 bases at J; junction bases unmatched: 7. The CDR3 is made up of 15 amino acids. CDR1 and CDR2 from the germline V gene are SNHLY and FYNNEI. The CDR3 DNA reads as TGTGCCAGCAGTGCGGAGGACAGGGGGAGGTACGAGCAGTACTTC. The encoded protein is CASSAEDRGRYEQYF.

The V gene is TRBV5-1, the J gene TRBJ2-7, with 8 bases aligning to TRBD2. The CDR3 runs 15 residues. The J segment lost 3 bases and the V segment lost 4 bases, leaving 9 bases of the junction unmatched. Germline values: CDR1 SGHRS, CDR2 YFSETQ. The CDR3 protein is CASSPDGRVSYEQYF. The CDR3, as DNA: TGCGCCAGCAGCCCAGACGGGAGGGTAAGCTACGAGCAGTACTTC.

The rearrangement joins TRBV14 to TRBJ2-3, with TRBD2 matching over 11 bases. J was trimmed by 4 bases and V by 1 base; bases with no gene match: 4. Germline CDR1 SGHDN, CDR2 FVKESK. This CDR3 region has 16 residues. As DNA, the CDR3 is TGTGCCAGCAGCCAAGGACTAGCGGGAATCGCAGATACGCAGTATTTT. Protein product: CASSQGLAGIADTQYF.

This CDR3 is CASRAFWGGSNQPQHF. DNA for the CDR3: TGTGCCAGCAGGGCATTTTGGGGGGGTAGCAATCAGCCCCAGCATTTT. The chain carries TRBV28 and TRBJ1-5; perhaps TRBD1 as D (5 bases). CDR3 size: 16 residues. The ends were cut back, 6 bases at V and 0 bases at J, with 15 bases in the middle. Germline-derived CDR1 and CDR2 are MDHEN and SYDVKM.

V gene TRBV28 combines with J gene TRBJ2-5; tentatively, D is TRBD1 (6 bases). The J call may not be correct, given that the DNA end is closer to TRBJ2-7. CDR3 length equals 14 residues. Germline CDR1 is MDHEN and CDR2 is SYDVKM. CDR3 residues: CASSSMDSSYEQYF. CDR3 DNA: TGTGCCAGCAGTTCGATGGACAGCTCCTACGAGCAGTACTTC.